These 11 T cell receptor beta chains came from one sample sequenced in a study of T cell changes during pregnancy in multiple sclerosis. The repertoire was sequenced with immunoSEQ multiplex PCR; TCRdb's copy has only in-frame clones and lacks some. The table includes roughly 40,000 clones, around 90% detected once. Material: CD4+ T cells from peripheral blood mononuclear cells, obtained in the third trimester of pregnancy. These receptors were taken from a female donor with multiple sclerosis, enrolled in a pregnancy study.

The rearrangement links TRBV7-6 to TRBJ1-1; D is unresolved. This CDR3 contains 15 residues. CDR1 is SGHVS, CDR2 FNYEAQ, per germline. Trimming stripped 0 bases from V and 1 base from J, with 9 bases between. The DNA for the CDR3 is TGTGCCAGCAGCTTAGCCCCGGGGAAGAACACTGAAGCTTTCTTT. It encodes CASSLAPGKNTEAFF.

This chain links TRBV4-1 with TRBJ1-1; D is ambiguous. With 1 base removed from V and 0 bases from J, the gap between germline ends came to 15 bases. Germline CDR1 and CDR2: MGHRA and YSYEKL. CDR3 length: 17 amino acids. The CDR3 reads CASSQGFRSGMNTEAFF. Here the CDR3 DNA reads TGCGCCAGCAGCCAAGGTTTTAGGTCAGGTATGAACACTGAAGCTTTCTTT.

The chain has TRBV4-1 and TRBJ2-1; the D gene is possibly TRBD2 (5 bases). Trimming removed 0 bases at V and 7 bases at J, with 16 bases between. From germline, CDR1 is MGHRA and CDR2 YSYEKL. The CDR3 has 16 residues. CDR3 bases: TGCGCCAGCAGCCAAGAAATGAACCGGGGAAGGAATGAGCAGTTCTTC. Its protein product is CASSQEMNRGRNEQFF.

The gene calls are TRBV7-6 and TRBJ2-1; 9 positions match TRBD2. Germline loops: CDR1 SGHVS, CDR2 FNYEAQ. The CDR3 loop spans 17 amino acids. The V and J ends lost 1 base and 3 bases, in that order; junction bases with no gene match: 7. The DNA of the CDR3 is TGTGCCAGCAGCTTAGAGGATGGACTAGCGAACTACAATGAGCAGTTCTTC. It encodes CASSLEDGLANYNEQFF. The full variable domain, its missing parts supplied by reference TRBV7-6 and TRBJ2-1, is GAGVSQSPRYKVTKRGQDVALRCDPISGHVSLYWYRQALGQGPEFLTYFNYEAQQDKSGLPNDRFSAERPEGSISTLTIQRTEQRDSAMYRCASSLEDGLANYNEQFFGPGTRLTVL.

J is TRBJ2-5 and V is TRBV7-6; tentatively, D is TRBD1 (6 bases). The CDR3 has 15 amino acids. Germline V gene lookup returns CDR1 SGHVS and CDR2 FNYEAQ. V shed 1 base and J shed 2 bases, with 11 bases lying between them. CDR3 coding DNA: TGTGCCAGCAGCTTAGGAACAGGGCGGCAAGAGACCCAGTACTTC. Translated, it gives CASSLGTGRQETQYF.

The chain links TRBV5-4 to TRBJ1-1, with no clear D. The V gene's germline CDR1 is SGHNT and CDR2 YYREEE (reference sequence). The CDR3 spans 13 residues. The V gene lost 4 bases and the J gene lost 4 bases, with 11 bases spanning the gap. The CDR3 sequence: CASSRGRTTEAFF. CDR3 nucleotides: TGTGCCAGCAGCCGCGGGCGAACCACTGAAGCTTTCTTT.

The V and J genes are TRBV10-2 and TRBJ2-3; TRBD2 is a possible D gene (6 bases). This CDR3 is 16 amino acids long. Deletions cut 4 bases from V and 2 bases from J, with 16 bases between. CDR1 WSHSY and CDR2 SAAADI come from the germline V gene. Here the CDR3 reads CASSGDRGGLTDTQYF. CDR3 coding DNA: TGCGCCAGCAGTGGGGATAGAGGAGGGCTCACAGATACGCAGTATTTT.

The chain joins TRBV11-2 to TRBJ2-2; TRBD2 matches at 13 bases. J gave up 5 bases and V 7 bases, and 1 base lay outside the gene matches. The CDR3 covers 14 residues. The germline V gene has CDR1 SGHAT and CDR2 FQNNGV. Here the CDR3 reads CASKLAGGTGELFF. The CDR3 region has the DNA TGTGCCAGCAAACTAGCGGGAGGGACCGGGGAGCTGTTTTTT.

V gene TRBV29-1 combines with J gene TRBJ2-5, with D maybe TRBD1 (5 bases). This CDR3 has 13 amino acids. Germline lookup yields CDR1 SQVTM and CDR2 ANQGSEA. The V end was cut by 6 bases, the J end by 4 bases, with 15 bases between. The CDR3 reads CSVAEQVGETQYF. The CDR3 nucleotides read TGCAGCGTCGCCGAACAGGTAGGAGAGACCCAGTACTTC.

The chain's CDR3 is CASSLPFPGQEISTEAFF. The CDR3 DNA follows: TGTGCCAGCAGTTTACCCTTTCCGGGACAGGAAATTTCCACTGAAGCTTTCTTT. The V gene is TRBV28, the J gene TRBJ1-1, with TRBD1 matching over 8 bases. Germline CDR1 MDHEN, CDR2 SYDVKM. The CDR3 contains 18 residues. V shed 2 bases and J 4 bases; nucleotides not matched to a gene: 15. The variable domain in full, with the rest retrieved from reference TRBV28 and TRBJ1-1, is DVKVTQSSRYLVKRTGEKVFLECVQDMDHENMFWYRQDPGLGLRLIYFSYDVKMKEKGDIPEGYSVSREKKERFSLILESASTNQTSMYLCASSLPFPGQEISTEAFFGQGTRLTVV.

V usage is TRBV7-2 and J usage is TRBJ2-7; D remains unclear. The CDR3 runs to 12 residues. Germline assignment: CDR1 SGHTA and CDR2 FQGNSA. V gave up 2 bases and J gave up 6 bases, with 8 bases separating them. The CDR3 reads CASSLYPGEQYF. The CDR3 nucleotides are TGTGCCAGCAGCTTATATCCGGGCGAGCAGTACTTC.